This T cell receptor (beta chain) originates from a study of breast tumors, draining lymph nodes, adjacent tissues. Study results and caveats: Findings are consistent with lymph node origin and intratumoral expansion of most tumor T cells. Tumor repertoires ranked between lymph nodes and nontumor tissue in diversity, with V and J gene preferences. The lymph node origin of tumor T cells was framed as consistent with a hypothesis, not demonstrated.

In the case of this clonotype: Its target is not known.

The lymph nodes were axillary draining lymph nodes from breast cancer patients. In TCRdb, the multiplex PCR reads were re-called with MiXCR into one record per CDR3 protein. The sample carries about 140,000 distinct CDR3 sequences, approximately 32% recorded once. The J segment lost 10 bases and the V segment lost 5 bases, leaving 10 bases of the junction unmatched. This CDR3 spans 14 amino acids. The receptor was isolated from a female donor with breast cancer. Some clones in this sample may be carry-over from other donors' samples. The J gene is TRBJ1-4, the V gene TRBV12-3 or TRBV12-4; 7 nucleotides agree with TRBD1. Sequencing input: axillary lymph node tissue. The chain's CDR3 is CASSARTGPPKLFF. The CDR3 DNA follows: TGTGCCAGCAGTGCCCGGACAGGCCCTCCAAAACTGTTTTTT.